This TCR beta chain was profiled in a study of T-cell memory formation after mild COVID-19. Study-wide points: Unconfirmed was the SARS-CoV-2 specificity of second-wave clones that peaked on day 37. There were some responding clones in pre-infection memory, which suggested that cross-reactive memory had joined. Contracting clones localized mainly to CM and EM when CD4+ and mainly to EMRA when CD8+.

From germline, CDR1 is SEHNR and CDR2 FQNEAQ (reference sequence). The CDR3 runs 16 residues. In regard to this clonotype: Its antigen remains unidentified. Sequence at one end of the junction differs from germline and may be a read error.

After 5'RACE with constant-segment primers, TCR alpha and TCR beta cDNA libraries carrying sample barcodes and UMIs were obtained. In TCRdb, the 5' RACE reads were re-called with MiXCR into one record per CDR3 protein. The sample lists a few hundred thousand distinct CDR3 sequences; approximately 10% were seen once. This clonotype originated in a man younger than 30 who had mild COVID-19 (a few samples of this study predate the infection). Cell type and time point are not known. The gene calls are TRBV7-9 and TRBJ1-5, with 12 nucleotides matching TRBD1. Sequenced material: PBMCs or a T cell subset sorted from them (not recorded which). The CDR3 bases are TGTGCCGGCAGCTTAGCCGGGACAGGGGGCGATCAGCCCCAGCATTTT. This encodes CAGSLAGTGGDQPQHF.